At least ten counts were recorded for the clone carrying this T cell receptor (beta chain). Its antigen remains unknown. CDR3 length: 15 residues. Deletions cut 5 bases from V and 0 bases from J, with 10 bases between. Germline V gene data show CDR1 as SGHAT and CDR2 as FQNNGV. TCR beta CDR3 sequences were amplified from RNA transcripts. When the TCR CDR3 underwent first-round RT-PCR, the HTBI primer set was used. A single record per CDR3 protein comes from TCRdb applying MiXCR to the multiplex PCR reads. The top ten clones hold 20% to 25% of a sample with 300,000 to 400,000 distinct CDR3 sequences, about 15% of them seen once. The sample is drawn from a study of T cells in Graves' hyperthyroidism and ophthalmopathy. Study-level results: The model identified upcoming ophthalmopathy a median about 6.5 months ahead of onset. Ophthalmopathy was told apart from stable hyperthyroidism by a 13 V-J model.

Newly diagnosed patients aged 18 to 65 had hyperthyroidism of under 2 months' duration. Lactation, pregnancy, other autoimmune disease or uncontrolled infection led to exclusion of patients. V gene TRBV11-2 combines with J gene TRBJ2-2; the D gene could be TRBD1 or TRBD2 (5 bases each). Sequenced input: blood. The clonotype originates from a woman aged 25-40 years with Graves' hyperthyroidism. For the CDR3, the DNA is TGTGCCAGCAGCCTGGGACCGACGAACACCGGGGAGCTGTTTTTT. It yields the protein CASSLGPTNTGELFF.